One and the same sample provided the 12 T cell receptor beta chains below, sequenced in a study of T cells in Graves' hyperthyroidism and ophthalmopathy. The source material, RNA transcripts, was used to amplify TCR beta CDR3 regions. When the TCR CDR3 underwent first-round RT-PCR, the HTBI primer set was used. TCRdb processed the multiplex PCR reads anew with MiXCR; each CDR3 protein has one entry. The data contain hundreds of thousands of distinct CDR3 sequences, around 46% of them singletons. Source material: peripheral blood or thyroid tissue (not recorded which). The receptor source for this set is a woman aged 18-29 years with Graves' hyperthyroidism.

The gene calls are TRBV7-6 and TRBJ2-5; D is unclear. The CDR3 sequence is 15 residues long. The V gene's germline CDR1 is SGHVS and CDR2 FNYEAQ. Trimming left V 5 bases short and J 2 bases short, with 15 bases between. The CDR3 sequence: CASSNSLTLQETQYF. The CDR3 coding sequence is TGTGCCAGCAGCAACAGCCTGACCTTACAAGAGACCCAGTACTTC.

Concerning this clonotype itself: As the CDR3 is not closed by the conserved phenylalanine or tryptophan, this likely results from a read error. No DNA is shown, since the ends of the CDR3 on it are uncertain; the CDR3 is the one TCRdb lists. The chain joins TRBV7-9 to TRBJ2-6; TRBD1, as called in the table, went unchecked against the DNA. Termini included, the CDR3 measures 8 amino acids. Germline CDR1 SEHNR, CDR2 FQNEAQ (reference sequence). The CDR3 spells CASSMTGP.

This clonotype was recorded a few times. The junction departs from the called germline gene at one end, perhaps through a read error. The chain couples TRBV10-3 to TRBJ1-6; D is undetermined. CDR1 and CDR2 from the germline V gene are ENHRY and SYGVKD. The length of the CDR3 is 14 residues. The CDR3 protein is CAISASGYNSPLHF. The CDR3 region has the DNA TGTGCCATCAGTGCCTCCGGCTATAATTCGCCCCTCCACTTT.

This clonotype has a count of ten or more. The chain's CDR3 is CASSAAGGVELFF. CDR3 nucleotide sequence: TGTGCCAGCAGCGCGGCCGGCGGGGTGGAACTGTTTTTT. The chain uses TRBV7-6 and TRBJ1-4; D unclear. The germline V and J ends were trimmed by 5 bases and 12 bases, with 16 bases remaining between them. This CDR3 spans 13 amino acids. Per the germline V gene, CDR1 is SGHVS and CDR2 is FNYEAQ.

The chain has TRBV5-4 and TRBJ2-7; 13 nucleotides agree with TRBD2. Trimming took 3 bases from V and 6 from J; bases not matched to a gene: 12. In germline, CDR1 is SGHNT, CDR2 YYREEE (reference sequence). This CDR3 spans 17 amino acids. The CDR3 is CASSSGTSGTLKPEQYF. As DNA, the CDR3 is TGTGCCAGCAGCTCCGGGACTAGCGGGACCCTTAAACCCGAGCAGTACTTC.

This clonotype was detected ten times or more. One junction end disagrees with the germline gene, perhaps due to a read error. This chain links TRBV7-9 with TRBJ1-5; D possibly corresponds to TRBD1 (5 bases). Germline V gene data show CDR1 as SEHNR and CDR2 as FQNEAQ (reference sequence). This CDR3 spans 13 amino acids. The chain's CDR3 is CASSRDGNQPQHF. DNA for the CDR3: TGCGCCAGCAGCCGGGACGGCAATCAGCCCCAGCATTTT.

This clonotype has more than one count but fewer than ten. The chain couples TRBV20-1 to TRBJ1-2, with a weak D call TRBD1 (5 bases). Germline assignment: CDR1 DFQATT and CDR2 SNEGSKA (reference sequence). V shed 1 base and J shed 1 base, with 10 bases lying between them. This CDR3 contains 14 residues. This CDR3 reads CSARVPGFNYGYTF. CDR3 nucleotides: TGCAGTGCTAGAGTCCCAGGGTTTAACTATGGCTACACCTTC.

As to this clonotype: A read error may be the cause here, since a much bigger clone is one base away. CDR3 in DNA: TGTGCCAGCAGCTTAATTGGACTAGCCGAGCAGTACTTC. Residues: CASSLIGLAEQYF. The genes are TRBV7-3 and TRBJ2-7; 8 nucleotides align to TRBD2. Germline V gene lookup returns CDR1 SGHTA and CDR2 FQGTGA. The V gene end was trimmed by 1 base and the J gene end by 6 bases; junction bases not matched to a gene: 2. The CDR3 sequence is 13 residues long.

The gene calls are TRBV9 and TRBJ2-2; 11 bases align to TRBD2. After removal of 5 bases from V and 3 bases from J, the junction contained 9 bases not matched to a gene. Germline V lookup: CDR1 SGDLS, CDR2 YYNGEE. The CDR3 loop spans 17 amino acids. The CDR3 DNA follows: TGTGCCAGCAGGTTTACCGGGACTAGCGGTCACACCGGGGAGCTGTTTTTT. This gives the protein CASRFTGTSGHTGELFF.

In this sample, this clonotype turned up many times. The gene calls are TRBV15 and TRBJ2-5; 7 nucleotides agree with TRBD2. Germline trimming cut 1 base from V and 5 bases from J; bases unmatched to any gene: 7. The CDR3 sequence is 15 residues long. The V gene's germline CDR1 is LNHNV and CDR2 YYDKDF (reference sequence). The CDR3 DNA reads TGTGCCACCAGCAGAGCGAGCATGGGGGGGGAGACCCAGTACTTC. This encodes CATSRASMGGETQYF.

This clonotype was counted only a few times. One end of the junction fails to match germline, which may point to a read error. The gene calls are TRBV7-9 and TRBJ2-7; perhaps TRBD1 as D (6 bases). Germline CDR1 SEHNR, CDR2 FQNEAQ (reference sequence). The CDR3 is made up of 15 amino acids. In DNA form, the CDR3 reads TGCGCCAGCAGCCACGCCACAGGGATCTCGTACGAGCAGTACTTC. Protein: CASSHATGISYEQYF. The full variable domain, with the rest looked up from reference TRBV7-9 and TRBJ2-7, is DTGVSQNPRHKITKRGQNVTFRCDPISEHNRLYWYRQTLGQGPEFLTYFQNEAQLEKSRLLSDRFSAERPKGSFSTLEIQRTEQGDSAMYLCASSHATGISYEQYFGPGTRLTVT.

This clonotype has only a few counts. Here the CDR3 DNA reads TGTGCCCCGCCTAGGACAGAGATGAATTCACCCCTCCACTTT. Its protein product is CAPPRTEMNSPLHF. The chain couples TRBV12-3 or TRBV12-4 to TRBJ1-6; D is possibly TRBD1 (6 bases). The CDR3 consists of 14 residues. Trimming stripped 11 bases from V and 7 bases from J, with 18 bases between.